This T cell receptor beta chain was found in a study of glioma-infiltrating T cells listed by TCRdb under 2016. At the level of the whole study: The study sequenced TCR alpha- and beta-chain repertoires from glioma tissue, from non-neoplastic brain tissue and from matched peripheral blood mononuclear cells. Three low-grade glioma patients, fewer than 10 primary glioblastoma patients and three non-glioma patients contributing non-neoplastic brain tissue were included in the paired cohort. To measure how far tissue and blood T-cell populations diverged, each tissue-infiltrating repertoire was compared against the peripheral blood repertoire of the same patient. Results the study describes overall, beyond this receptor: VJ-independent divergence between tissue and blood was below expectation in non-neoplastic patients but above expectation in all gliomas, especially low-grade gliomas. Only a very small number of CDR3 sequences turned up in both tissue and blood, a result put down to high CDR3 diversity combined with limited sampling. Group comparisons were based on small numbers of patients: three non-neoplastic, three low-grade glioma and 7 to 9 glioblastoma patients.

CDR1 DFQATT and CDR2 SNEGSKA are derived from the germline V gene (reference sequence). The CDR3 numbers 15 residues from cysteine through phenylalanine. The kept DNA is CDR3 alone, 45 bases in frame from the first base. Unmatched junction bases come to 7, with V trimmed by 4 bases and J by 4 bases. This clonotype was picked up many times. Its antigen target is currently unknown. No qualities accompany the bases; no much larger clone lies one base away. The iRepertoire nested amplicon-rescue multiplex PCR (arm-PCR) platform was used to amplify TCR alpha and beta CDR3 regions from RNA. One-step reverse transcription and amplification used roughly 100-400 ng of tissue mRNA or PBMC total RNA as input. After bead purification, a secondary multiplex PCR added Illumina adapters, and libraries were gel-purified between 200 and 400 bp. Internal 6-nucleotide barcodes were carried by the libraries and were used for demultiplexing. The libraries were sequenced on an Illumina MiSeq using 2x220 or 2x250 nucleotide paired-end reads. Per the source publication's procedure: Paired reads were merged using FLASH 1.2.11 and were aligned to the GRCh37 human genome using BWA-MEM, after which TRA and TRB reads were extracted. An IMGT-derived reference of cassette sequences and CDR3 motifs, with pseudogenes included, was used for V and J assignment. Three-frame translation of reads was performed, and productive CDR3s were defined as those with a C...FGXG motif and no stop codons. Clonotypes were defined as unique combinations of V-J cassette pair and CDR3 amino acid sequence. Hamming distance filtering was applied to reads, with thresholds set by the sequence error rate of each sample in mapped regions. TCRdb's own reprocessing of the public reads used fastp at Q25 and MiXCR and kept productive beta chains. Identical CDR3 protein sequences are pooled into one entry, listed with their most common genes and DNA. TCRdb's processing, not the authors' own work, is the source of the V and J calls. The sample table records approximately 88,000 distinct CDR3 sequences; approximately 22% of these occur just once. The ten largest make up under 8.5% of the sample.

The source of this sequence is a human donor with low-grade glioma or glioblastoma, undergoing nonglioma brain surgery, or in good health (not recorded which). The sequence is built from TRBV20-1 and TRBJ2-3; TRBD2 lines up with 11 middle nucleotides. The sequencing sample was made of glioma tissue, nonneoplastic brain tissue, or PBMCs (not recorded which). The CDR3 loop reads CSATKLAGVADTQYF. The bases read TGCAGTGCTACCAAACTAGCGGGAGTAGCAGATACGCAGTATTTT.